This is a list of T cell receptor beta chains from one sample in a study of blood T cell repertoires in COVID-19. Generated by immunoSEQ multiplex PCR, the TCRdb table keeps only in-frame clones and is missing some. The table has about 59,000 clones, about 81% seen once. The sample taken for sequencing was peripheral blood. The receptors originated from a man aged 55 to 70 with COVID-19, enrolled during active disease. Both conserved end residues are part of each CDR3. A D gene is named only where the DNA matches it firmly. Rows give clone size only sometimes, using once, few, many, or a class for an expanded clone.

D gene,clone size,V gene,J gene,CDR3 DNA,CDR3 protein
-,-,TRBV2,TRBJ2-1,TGTGCCAGCAGAGGACTAGGGGGGTACAATGAGCAGTTCTTC,CASRGLGGYNEQFF
TRBD1,many,TRBV9,TRBJ2-7,TGTGCCAGCAGCCAAGGACAGGGGCGACACGAGCAGTACTTC,CASSQGQGRHEQYF
-,-,TRBV18,TRBJ1-3,TGTGCCAGCTCAGCGACAGGAGACACCATATATTTT,CASSATGDTIYF
-,-,TRBV29-1,TRBJ1-1,TGCAGCGCCGAAGGCCAGATGGGGGGCACTGAAGCTTTCTTT,CSAEGQMGGTEAFF
-,-,TRBV7-2,TRBJ1-1,TGTGCCAGCAGCTTAGCGTCCGGGACAATGAACACTGAAGCTTTCTTT,CASSLASGTMNTEAFF
-,-,TRBV5-6,TRBJ2-3,TGTGCCAGCACCCAATGGGGGGGCCTAGGGGATATGGATACGCAGTATTTT,CASTQWGGLGDMDTQYF
-,medium-sized,TRBV12-3/TRBV12-4,TRBJ1-1,TGTGCCACCTCTTATGGGGCAGGGGTAGCTTTCTTT,CATSYGAGVAFF
-,once,TRBV18,TRBJ1-1,TGTGCCAGCTCTCAGGACAGCCCTTACGCTGAAGCTTTCTTT,CASSQDSPYAEAFF
TRBD1,-,TRBV13,TRBJ1-2,TGTGCCAGCAGCCAAGGACAGGGGACTTATGGCTACACCTTC,CASSQGQGTYGYTF
TRBD1,-,TRBV7-2,TRBJ2-1,TGTGCCAGCAGGCGGACAGGGAACACGTACAATGAGCAGTTCTTC,CASRRTGNTYNEQFF
-,-,TRBV6-5,TRBJ1-5,TGTGCCAGCAGGGATGGCGGCTACAATCAGCCCCAGCATTTT,CASRDGGYNQPQHF
TRBD1,-,TRBV6-5,TRBJ2-7,TGTGCCAGCAGTTACGGGACAGGGGGGCCCTACGAGCAGTACTTC,CASSYGTGGPYEQYF
-,-,TRBV7-3,TRBJ2-1,TGTGCCAGCAGCCGCGGTCTCGGCTCCTACAATGAGCAGTTCTTC,CASSRGLGSYNEQFF
TRBD1,-,TRBV7-2,TRBJ1-4,TGTGCCAGCAGCTCGGACAGGGTGGATGAAAAACTGTTTTTT,CASSSDRVDEKLFF
-,-,TRBV24-1,TRBJ1-1,TGTGCCACTCAAGCCACTGCGAACACTGAAGCTTTCTTT,CATQATANTEAFF
-,-,TRBV25-1,TRBJ1-5,TGTGCCAGCAGTGTGTTCGGGGAGGGACAGCCCCAGCATTTT,CASSVFGEGQPQHF
-,-,TRBV7-9,TRBJ1-3,TGTGCCAGCCGGGGGGGAGGAAACACCATATATTTT,CASRGGGNTIYF
-,-,TRBV30,TRBJ1-1,TGTGCCTACGCACCGGACACTGAAGCTTTCTTT,CAYAPDTEAFF
-,-,TRBV15,TRBJ1-1,TGTGCCACCAGCAGAGCGGGGGTTGAAGTTGAAGCTTTCTTT,CATSRAGVEVEAFF
-,-,TRBV5-8,TRBJ2-7,TGTGCCGGGACCTTGGCCAGGGGATTTCCGGGGGAGCAGTACTTC,CAGTLARGFPGEQYF
-,once,TRBV19,TRBJ1-2,TGTGCCAGTAGTGCTGAACTTTCCGGGTTTAACTATGGCTACACCTTC,CASSAELSGFNYGYTF
-,once,TRBV7-9,TRBJ2-5,TGTGCCAGCAGCTTAGGTCTAGGCGAATTTTCGGGGGAGACCCAGTACTTC,CASSLGLGEFSGETQYF
TRBD2,few,TRBV11-1,TRBJ2-1,TGTGCCAGCAGCTTCGGCGGGGGGAATGAGCAGTTCTTC,CASSFGGGNEQFF
TRBD1,-,TRBV5-1,TRBJ2-2,TGCGCCAGCAGCGGGACAGGGAACACCGGGGAGCTGTTTTTT,CASSGTGNTGELFF
-,-,TRBV4-2,TRBJ1-1,TGTGCCAGCAGCCAAACTGGGCGGGGGCCTGAAGCTTTCTTT,CASSQTGRGPEAFF
-,-,TRBV19,TRBJ1-6,TGTGCCAGTTCGGGAGGGGACTTAAGCTCCTATAATTCACCCCTCCACTTT,CASSGGDLSSYNSPLHF
TRBD1,-,TRBV5-6,TRBJ1-5,TGTGCCAGCAGCCGAACAGGGGGCAGCAATCAGCCCCAGCATTTT,CASSRTGGSNQPQHF
-,-,TRBV28,TRBJ1-4,TGTGCCAGCAGTTTACATCTAGGGGAGGGTAGTAATGAAAAACTGTTTTTT,CASSLHLGEGSNEKLFF
-,-,TRBV5-3,TRBJ1-1,TGTGCCAGAAGCTTGAGTCGGAGTCTGGTGAACACTGAAGCTTTCTTT,CARSLSRSLVNTEAFF
-,-,TRBV6-5,TRBJ1-1,TGTGCCAGCAGTTACTGGGAGGGAGGCGACACTGAAGCTTTCTTT,CASSYWEGGDTEAFF
-,-,TRBV27,TRBJ2-2,TGTGCCAGCAGTTTATCCCGGAACACCGGGGAGCTGTTTTTT,CASSLSRNTGELFF
-,-,TRBV7-9,TRBJ2-3,TGTGCCAGCAGCTTAGAAGGGGGAGCAGATACGCAGTATTTT,CASSLEGGADTQYF
-,-,TRBV7-9,TRBJ2-1,TGTGCCAGCAGCTCCAGGGGGGATGAGCAGTTCTTC,CASSSRGDEQFF
-,-,TRBV9,TRBJ1-2,TGTGCCAGCAGCCGATCGGGTCCCGTGGGCTACACCTTC,CASSRSGPVGYTF
TRBD1,-,TRBV14,TRBJ1-2,TGTGCCAGCAGCCAAGGACAGGGTTTTGGTGGCTACACCTTC,CASSQGQGFGGYTF
TRBD1,-,TRBV2,TRBJ1-6,TGTGCCAGCAGTGGGCAGGGGGGTTCACCCCTCCACTTT,CASSGQGGSPLHF
TRBD1,-,TRBV27,TRBJ2-3,TGTGCCAGCAGTATTGACAGGGGGCGGTTAGATACGCAGTATTTT,CASSIDRGRLDTQYF
-,-,TRBV6-6,TRBJ2-1,TGTGCCAGCTTATTAGACAATTACAATGAGCAGTTCTTC,CASLLDNYNEQFF
TRBD1,-,TRBV4-1,TRBJ1-1,TGCGCCAGCAGCCAAACACCGGGACAGGGGAAAAACACTGAAGCTTTCTTT,CASSQTPGQGKNTEAFF
TRBD1,-,TRBV29-1,TRBJ1-2,TGCAGCGTTCGATATAGGGGGCGAAGCTATGGCTACACCTTC,CSVRYRGRSYGYTF
-,-,TRBV11-1,TRBJ2-1,TGTGCCAGCAGCTTAGCCCGAACAGCTTACAATGAGCAGTTCTTC,CASSLARTAYNEQFF
-,-,TRBV7-2,TRBJ2-2,TGTGCCAGCAGCTCCCGAGGTCGCACCGGGGAGCTGTTTTTT,CASSSRGRTGELFF
-,few,TRBV10-3,TRBJ2-1,TGTGCCATCAGTGAGGGGGGGAGCTCCTCCTACAATGAGCAGTTCTTC,CAISEGGSSSYNEQFF
TRBD1,-,TRBV5-1,TRBJ2-1,TGCGCCAGCAGCTTGGGGGACAGGGAAGTGCAGTTCTTC,CASSLGDREVQFF
-,-,TRBV10-3,TRBJ2-3,TGTGCCATCAGTGAGCGTGCAGGGCAGTTGACAGATACGCAGTATTTT,CAISERAGQLTDTQYF
-,few,TRBV6-2/TRBV6-3,TRBJ1-2,TGTGCCAGCAGCCAACAGGGAGTCTACACCTTC,CASSQQGVYTF
-,-,TRBV3-1/TRBV3-2,TRBJ1-5,TGTGCCAGCAGCCAGATAACACGCGGTCAGCCCCAGCATTTT,CASSQITRGQPQHF
-,-,TRBV6-4,TRBJ1-2,TGTGCCAGCAGTGACACCACGATGGCCGGGAGAGGCTACACCTTC,CASSDTTMAGRGYTF